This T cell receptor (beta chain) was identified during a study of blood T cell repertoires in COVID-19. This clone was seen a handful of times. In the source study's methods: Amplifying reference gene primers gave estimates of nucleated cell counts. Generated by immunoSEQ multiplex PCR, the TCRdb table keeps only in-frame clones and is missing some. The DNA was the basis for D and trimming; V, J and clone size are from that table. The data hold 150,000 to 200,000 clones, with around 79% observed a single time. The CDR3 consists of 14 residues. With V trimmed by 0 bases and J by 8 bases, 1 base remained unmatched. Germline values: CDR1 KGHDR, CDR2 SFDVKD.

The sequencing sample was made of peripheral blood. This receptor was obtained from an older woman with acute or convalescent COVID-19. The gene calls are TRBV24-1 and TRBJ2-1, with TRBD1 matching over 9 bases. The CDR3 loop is CATSDLRTGDEQFF. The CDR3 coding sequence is TGTGCCACCAGTGATTTGAGGACAGGGGATGAGCAGTTCTTC.